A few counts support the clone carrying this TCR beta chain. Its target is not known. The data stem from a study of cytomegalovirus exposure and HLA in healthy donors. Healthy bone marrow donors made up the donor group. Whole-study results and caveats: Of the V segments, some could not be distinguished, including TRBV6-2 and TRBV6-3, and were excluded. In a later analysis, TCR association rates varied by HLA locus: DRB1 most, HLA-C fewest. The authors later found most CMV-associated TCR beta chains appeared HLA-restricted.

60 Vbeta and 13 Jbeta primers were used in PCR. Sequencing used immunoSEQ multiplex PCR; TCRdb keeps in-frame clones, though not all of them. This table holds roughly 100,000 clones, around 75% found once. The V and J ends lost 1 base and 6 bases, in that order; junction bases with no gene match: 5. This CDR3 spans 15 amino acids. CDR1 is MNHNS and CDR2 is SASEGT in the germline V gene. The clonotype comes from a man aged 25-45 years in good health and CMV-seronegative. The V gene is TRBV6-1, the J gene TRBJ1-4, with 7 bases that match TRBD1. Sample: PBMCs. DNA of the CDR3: TGTGCCAGCAGTGAAGTGGCAGGGGGTTATGAAAAACTGTTTTTT. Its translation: CASSEVAGGYEKLFF.